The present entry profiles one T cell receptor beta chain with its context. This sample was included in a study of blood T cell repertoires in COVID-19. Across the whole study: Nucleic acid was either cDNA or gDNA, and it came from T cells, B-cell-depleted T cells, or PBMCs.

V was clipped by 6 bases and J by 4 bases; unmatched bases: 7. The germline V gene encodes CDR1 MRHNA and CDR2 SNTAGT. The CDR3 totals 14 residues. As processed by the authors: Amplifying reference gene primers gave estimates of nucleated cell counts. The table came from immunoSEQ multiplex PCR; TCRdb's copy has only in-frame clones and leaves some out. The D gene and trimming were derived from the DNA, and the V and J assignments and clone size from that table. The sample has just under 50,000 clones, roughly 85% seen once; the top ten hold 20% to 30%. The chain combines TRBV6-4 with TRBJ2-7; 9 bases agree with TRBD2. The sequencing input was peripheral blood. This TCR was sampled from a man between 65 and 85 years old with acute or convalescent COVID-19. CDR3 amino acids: CASRPHGLAYEQYF. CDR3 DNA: TGTGCCAGCAGGCCCCATGGACTAGCGTACGAGCAGTACTTC.